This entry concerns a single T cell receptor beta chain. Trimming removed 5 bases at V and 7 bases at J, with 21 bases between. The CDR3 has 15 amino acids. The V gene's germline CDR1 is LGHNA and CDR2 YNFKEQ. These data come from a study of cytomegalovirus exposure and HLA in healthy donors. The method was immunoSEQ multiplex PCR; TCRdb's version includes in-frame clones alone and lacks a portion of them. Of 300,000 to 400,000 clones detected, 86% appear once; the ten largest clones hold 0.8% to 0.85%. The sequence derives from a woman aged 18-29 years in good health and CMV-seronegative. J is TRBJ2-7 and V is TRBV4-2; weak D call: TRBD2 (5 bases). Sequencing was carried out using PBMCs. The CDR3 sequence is CASSLLGKRTGEQYF. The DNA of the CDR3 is TGTGCCAGCAGCTTACTAGGAAAACGAACGGGGGAGCAGTACTTC.